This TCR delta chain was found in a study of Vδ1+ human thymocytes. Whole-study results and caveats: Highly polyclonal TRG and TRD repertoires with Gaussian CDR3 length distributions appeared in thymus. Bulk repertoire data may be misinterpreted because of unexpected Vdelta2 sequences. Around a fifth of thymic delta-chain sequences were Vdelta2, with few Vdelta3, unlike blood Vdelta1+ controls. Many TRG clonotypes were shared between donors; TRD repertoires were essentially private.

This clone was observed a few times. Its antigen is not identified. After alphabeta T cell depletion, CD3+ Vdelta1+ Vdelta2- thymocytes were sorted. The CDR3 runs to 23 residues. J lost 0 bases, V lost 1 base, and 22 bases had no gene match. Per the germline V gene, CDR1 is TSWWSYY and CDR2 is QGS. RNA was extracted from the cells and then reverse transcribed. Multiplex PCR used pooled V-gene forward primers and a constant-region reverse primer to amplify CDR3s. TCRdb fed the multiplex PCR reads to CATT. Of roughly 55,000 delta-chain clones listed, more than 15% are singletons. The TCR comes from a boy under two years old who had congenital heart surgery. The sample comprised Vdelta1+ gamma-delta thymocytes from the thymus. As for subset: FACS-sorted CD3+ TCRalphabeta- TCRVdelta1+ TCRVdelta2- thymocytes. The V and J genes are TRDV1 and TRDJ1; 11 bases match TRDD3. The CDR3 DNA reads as TGTGCTCTTGGGGAACAGGCCCCCTCCCACTGGGGGATAGATAGGGAGTACACCGATAAACTCATCTTT. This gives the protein CALGEQAPSHWGIDREYTDKLIF.